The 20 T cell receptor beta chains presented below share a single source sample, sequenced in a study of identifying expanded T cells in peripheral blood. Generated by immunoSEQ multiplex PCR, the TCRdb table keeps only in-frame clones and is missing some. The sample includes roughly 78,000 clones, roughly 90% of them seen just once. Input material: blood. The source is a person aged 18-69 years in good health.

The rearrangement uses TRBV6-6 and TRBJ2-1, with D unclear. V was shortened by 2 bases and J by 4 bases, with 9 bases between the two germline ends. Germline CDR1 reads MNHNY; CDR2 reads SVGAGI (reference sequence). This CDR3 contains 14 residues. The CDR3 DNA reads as TGTGCCAGCAGTTACGGTGATGGGTACAATGAGCAGTTCTTC. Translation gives CASSYGDGYNEQFF.

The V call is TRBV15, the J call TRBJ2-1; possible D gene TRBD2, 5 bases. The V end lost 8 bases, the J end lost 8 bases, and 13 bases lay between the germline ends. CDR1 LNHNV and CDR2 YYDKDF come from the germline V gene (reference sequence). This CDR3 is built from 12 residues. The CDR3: CATSPGMDEQFF. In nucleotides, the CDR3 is TGTGCCACCTCCCCGGGGATGGATGAGCAGTTCTTC.

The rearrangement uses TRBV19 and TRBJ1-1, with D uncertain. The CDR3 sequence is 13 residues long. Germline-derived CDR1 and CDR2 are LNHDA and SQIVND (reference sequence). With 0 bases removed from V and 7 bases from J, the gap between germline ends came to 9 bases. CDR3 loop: CASSIDREVEAFF. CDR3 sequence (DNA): TGTGCCAGTAGTATAGATAGGGAGGTTGAAGCTTTCTTT.

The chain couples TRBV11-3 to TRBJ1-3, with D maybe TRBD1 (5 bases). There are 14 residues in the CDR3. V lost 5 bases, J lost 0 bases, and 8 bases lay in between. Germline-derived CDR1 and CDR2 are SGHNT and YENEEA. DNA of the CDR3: TGTGCCAGCAGCGCGGGGGACTCTGGAAACACCATATATTTT. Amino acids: CASSAGDSGNTIYF.

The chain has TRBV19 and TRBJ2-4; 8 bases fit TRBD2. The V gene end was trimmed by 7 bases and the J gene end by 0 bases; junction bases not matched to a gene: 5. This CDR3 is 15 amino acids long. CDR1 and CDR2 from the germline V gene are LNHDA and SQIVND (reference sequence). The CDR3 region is CASTPSGLAKNIQYF. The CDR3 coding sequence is TGTGCCAGTACCCCTAGCGGGTTAGCCAAAAACATTCAGTACTTC.

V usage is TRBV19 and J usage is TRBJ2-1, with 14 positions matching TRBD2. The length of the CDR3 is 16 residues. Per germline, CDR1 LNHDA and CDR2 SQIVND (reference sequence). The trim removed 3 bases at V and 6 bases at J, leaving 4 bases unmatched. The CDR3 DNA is TGTGCCAGTAGTATGGGGGGACTAGCGGGAGTCAATGAGCAGTTCTTC. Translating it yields CASSMGGLAGVNEQFF.

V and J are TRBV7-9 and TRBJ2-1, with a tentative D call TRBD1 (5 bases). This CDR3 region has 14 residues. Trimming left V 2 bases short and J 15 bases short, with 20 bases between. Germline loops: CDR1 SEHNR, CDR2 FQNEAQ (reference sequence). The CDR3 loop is CASSLPSEDTRRFF. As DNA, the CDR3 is TGTGCCAGCAGCTTACCGAGCGAGGACACCAGGCGGTTCTTC.

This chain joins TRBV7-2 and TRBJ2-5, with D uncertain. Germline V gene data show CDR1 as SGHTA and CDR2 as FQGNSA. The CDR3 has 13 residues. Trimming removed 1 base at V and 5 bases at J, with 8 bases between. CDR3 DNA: TGTGCCAGCAGCTTAGGCCCGCTCGAGACCCAGTACTTC. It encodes CASSLGPLETQYF.

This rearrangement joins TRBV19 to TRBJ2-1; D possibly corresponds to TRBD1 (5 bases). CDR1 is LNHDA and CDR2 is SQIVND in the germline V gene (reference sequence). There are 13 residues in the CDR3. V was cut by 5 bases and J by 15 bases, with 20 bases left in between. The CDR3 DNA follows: TGTGCCAGTAGTCCCCAAATCAGGGCCAGGAGGTTCTTC. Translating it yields CASSPQIRARRFF.

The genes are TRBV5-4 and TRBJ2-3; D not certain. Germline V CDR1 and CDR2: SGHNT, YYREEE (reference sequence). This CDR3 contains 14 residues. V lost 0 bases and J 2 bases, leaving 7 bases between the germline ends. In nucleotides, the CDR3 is TGTGCCAGCAGCTTGGGGCCCGACACAGATACGCAGTATTTT. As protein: CASSLGPDTDTQYF.

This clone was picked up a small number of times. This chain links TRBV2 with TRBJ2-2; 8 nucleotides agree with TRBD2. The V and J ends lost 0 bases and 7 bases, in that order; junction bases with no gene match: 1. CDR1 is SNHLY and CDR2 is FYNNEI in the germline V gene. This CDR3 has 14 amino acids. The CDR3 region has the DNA TGTGCCAGCAGTGAAGCGCGGGGGGTCGGGGAGCTGTTTTTT. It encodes CASSEARGVGELFF.

The DNA of the CDR3 is TGTGCCAGCAGCCACCCGGAGCGGGAGGTGAATGAGCAGTTCTTC. Translated: CASSHPEREVNEQFF. V and J are TRBV4-2 and TRBJ2-1; 9 nucleotides line up with TRBD2. Germline values: CDR1 LGHNA, CDR2 YNFKEQ. The V and J ends lost 3 bases and 7 bases, in that order; junction bases with no gene match: 7. This CDR3 is 15 amino acids long.

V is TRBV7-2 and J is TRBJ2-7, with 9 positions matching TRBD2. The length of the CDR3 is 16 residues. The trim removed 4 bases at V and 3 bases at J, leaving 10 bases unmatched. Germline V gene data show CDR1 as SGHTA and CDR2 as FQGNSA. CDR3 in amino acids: CASSSTPSGIFYEQYF. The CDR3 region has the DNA TGTGCCAGCAGCTCGACCCCTAGCGGGATTTTCTACGAGCAGTACTTC.

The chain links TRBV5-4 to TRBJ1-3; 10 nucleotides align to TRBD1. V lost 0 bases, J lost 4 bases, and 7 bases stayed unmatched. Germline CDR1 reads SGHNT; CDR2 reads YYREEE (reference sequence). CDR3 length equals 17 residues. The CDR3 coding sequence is TGTGCCAGCAGCTTGGCCGCCGGGACAGGGGTCGGAAACACCATATATTTT. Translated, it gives CASSLAAGTGVGNTIYF. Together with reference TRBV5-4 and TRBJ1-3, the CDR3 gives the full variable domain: ETGVTQSPTHLIKTRGQQVTLRCSSQSGHNTVSWYQQALGQGPQFIFQYYREEENGRGNFPPRFSGLQFPNYSSELNVNALELDDSALYLCASSLAAGTGVGNTIYFGEGSWLTVV.

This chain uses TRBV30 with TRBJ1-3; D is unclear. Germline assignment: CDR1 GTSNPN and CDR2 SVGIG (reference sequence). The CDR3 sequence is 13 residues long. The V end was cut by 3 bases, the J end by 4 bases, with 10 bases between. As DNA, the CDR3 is TGTGCCTGGAGAGGGTATCTGGGAAACACCATATATTTT. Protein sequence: CAWRGYLGNTIYF.

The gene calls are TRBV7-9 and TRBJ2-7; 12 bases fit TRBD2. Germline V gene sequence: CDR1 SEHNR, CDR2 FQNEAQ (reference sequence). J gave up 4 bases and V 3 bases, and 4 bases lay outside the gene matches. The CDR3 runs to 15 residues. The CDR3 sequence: CASSFPGTSGYEQYF. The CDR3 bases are TGTGCCAGCAGCTTCCCTGGGACTAGCGGGTACGAGCAGTACTTC.

The chain's CDR3 is CASSVGLEAGELFF. The CDR3 bases are TGTGCCAGCAGCGTAGGACTAGAAGCCGGGGAGCTGTTTTTT. The rearrangement uses TRBV9 and TRBJ2-2, with D perhaps TRBD2 (6 bases). The V end lost 0 bases, the J end lost 6 bases, and 9 bases lay between the germline ends. This CDR3 spans 14 amino acids. CDR1 is SGDLS, CDR2 YYNGEE, per germline.

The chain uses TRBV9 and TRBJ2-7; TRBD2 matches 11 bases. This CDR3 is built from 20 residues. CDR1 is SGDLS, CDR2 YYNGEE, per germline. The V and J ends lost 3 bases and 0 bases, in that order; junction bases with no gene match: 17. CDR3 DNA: TGTGCCAGCAGCGCCGACGGACTAGCGGGCGCAACGGGACCCTCCTACGAGCAGTACTTC. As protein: CASSADGLAGATGPSYEQYF. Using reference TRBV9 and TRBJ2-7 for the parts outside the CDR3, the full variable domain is DSGVTQTPKHLITATGQRVTLRCSPRSGDLSVYWYQQSLDQGLQFLIQYYNGEERAKGNILERFSAQQFPDLHSELNLSSLELGDSALYFCASSADGLAGATGPSYEQYFGPGTRLTVT.

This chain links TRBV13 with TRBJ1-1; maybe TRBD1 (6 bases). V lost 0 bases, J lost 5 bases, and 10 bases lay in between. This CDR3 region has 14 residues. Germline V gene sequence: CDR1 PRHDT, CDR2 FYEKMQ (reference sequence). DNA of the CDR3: TGTGCCAGCAGCTTAGGACAGGGAAGAACTGAAGCTTTCTTT. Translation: CASSLGQGRTEAFF.

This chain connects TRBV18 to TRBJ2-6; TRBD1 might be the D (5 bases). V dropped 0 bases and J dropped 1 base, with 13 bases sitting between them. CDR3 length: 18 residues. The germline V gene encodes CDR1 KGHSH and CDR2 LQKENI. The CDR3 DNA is TGTGCCAGCTCACCACCTACAGGCCCGAAATCTGGGGCCAACGTCCTGACTTTC. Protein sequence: CASSPPTGPKSGANVLTF.